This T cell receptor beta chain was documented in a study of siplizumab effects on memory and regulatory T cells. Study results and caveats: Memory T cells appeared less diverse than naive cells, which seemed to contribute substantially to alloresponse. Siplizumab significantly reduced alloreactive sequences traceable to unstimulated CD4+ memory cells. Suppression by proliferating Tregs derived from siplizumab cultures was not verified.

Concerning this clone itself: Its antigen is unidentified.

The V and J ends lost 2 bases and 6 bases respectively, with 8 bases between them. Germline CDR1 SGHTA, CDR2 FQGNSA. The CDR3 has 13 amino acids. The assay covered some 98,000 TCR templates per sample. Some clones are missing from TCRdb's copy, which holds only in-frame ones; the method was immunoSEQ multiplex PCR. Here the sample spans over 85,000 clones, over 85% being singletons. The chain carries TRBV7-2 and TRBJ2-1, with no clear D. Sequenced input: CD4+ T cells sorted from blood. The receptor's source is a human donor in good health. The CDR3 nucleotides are TGTGCCAGCAGCTTAAGTAGCTTCAATGAGCAGTTCTTC. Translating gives CASSLSSFNEQFF.